These 10 T cell receptor beta chains originate from one sample sequenced in a study of blood T cell repertoires in COVID-19 (TCRdb year 2020). Library preparation employed the immunoSEQ multiplex PCR assay. The immuneACCESS repertoire file appears here via TCRdb, limited to in-frame rearrangements. These files lack a portion of the clones; in checked studies, under half of the deficit traces to unresolved V genes, and the cause of the others is not known. Counted in this sample were hundreds of thousands of clones; roughly 80% of them appeared once. In total, the top ten clones hold 4.8% of the sample. The sample comprised PBMCs or T cells enriched from blood (not recorded which). The receptors here all came from a woman in her forties or fifties who had been exposed to COVID-19.

This clone was seen only once. The V call is TRBV30, the J call TRBJ2-2; D possibly corresponds to TRBD1 (5 bases). V dropped 0 bases and J dropped 2 bases, with 10 bases sitting between them. Germline loops: CDR1 GTSNPN, CDR2 SVGIG (reference sequence). The CDR3 is 15 amino acids. CDR3 in DNA: TGTGCCTGGAGTGTAAGGGGCCGTAACACCGGGGAGCTGTTTTTT. It codes for CAWSVRGRNTGELFF.

The chain has TRBV21-1 and TRBJ1-5. TRBV21-1 is noted as a pseudogene. The CDR3 loop spans 16 amino acids. Written as DNA, the CDR3 is TGTGCCAGCAACAAAACGAGTTCCGGGGACAATCAGCCCCAGCATTTT. This translates into CASNKTSSGDNQPQHF.

V is TRBV10-2 and J is TRBJ2-5, with TRBD1 matching over 7 bases. Germline V gene lookup returns CDR1 WSHSY and CDR2 SAAADI. With V trimmed by 2 bases and J by 5 bases, 14 bases remained unmatched. The CDR3 is 17 residues long. The DNA of the CDR3 is TGCGCCAGCAGTGAGACTTCCTTTACAGGGGCAGGGGAGACCCAGTACTTC. Residues: CASSETSFTGAGETQYF.

This chain uses TRBV5-1 with TRBJ2-7; a possible D gene is TRBD1 (5 bases). The CDR3 spans 14 residues. V shed 7 bases and J shed 1 base, with 15 bases lying between them. Per germline, CDR1 SGHRS and CDR2 YFSETQ. As DNA, the CDR3 is TGCGCCAGCTCGGATCTTTCAGGGTCCTACGAGCAGTACTTC. Its protein is CASSDLSGSYEQYF.

J is TRBJ2-7 and V is TRBV30; 10 positions match TRBD1. The germline V gene has CDR1 GTSNPN and CDR2 SVGIG (reference sequence). The CDR3 extends over 13 amino acids. Trimming took 7 bases from V and 7 from J; bases not matched to a gene: 10. The CDR3 is CAYSSGTGVEQYF. The CDR3 DNA follows: TGTGCCTACTCTTCCGGGACAGGGGTTGAGCAGTACTTC.

The chain employs TRBV9 and TRBJ2-3; 7 bases match TRBD2. J was trimmed by 0 bases and V by 4 bases; bases with no gene match: 5. This CDR3 spans 15 amino acids. Germline CDR1 is SGDLS and CDR2 is YYNGEE. For the CDR3, the DNA is TGTGCCAGCAGCCAAAGCGGGACTAGCACAGATACGCAGTATTTT. It encodes CASSQSGTSTDTQYF.

This rearrangement joins TRBV2 to TRBJ1-1; no clear D. In germline, CDR1 is SNHLY, CDR2 FYNNEI. The CDR3 length is 13 residues. The V gene lost 4 bases and the J gene lost 1 base, with 7 bases spanning the gap. The CDR3 DNA reads as TGTGCCAGCAGTGCGAGATGGAACACTGAAGCTTTCTTT. Translation gives CASSARWNTEAFF.

This chain joins TRBV7-2 and TRBJ1-3; the D is unclear. The germline V gene has CDR1 SGHTA and CDR2 FQGNSA. Deletions cut 3 bases from V and 0 bases from J, with 6 bases between. This CDR3 spans 14 amino acids. The CDR3 DNA reads TGTGCCAGCAGCTTGGGGAGCTCTGGAAACACCATATATTTT. This sequence encodes CASSLGSSGNTIYF.

The CDR3 spells CAKQGTRNADTQYF. The CDR3 nucleotides read TGTGCCAAGCAGGGAACCAGGAATGCAGATACGCAGTATTTT. This chain joins TRBV2 and TRBJ2-3; maybe TRBD1 (5 bases). The V end lost 10 bases, the J end lost 4 bases, and 18 bases lay between the germline ends. From germline, CDR1 is SNHLY and CDR2 FYNNEI. The CDR3 consists of 14 residues.

This clone was counted between two and nine times. The genes are TRBV7-8 and TRBJ1-2; a weak D match, TRBD1 (5 bases). Germline values: CDR1 SGHVS, CDR2 FQNEAQ. V was clipped by 5 bases and J by 3 bases, with 16 bases between them. The CDR3 covers 15 residues. CDR3: CASSRSTQGYYGYTF. CDR3 in DNA: TGTGCCAGCAGCCGCTCCACCCAGGGATACTATGGCTACACCTTC.